This T cell receptor (beta chain) comes out of a study of blood T cells in healthy people across ages. For the second PCR, which ran for 7 to 11 cycles, a sample-barcoded 5' primer and a J-beta primer mix were used. Each CDR3 protein gets one entry after TCRdb re-called the 5' RACE reads with MiXCR. This sample has 600,000 to 800,000 distinct CDR3 sequences; approximately 21% occur once, and the top ten carry roughly 3.6%. This clonotype was detected a few times. V shed 6 bases and J shed 3 bases, with 7 bases lying between them. The CDR3 runs 12 residues. Sequences were obtained from blood. The genes are TRBV12-3 or TRBV12-4 and TRBJ2-3, with a tentative D call TRBD1 (5 bases). The TCR sequence derives from a man between 65 and 79 years old in good health. The CDR3 spells CASSRQTDTQYF. The CDR3 DNA reads TGTGCCAGCAGCCGACAGACAGATACGCAGTATTTT.